This TCR beta chain was recorded in a study of cytotoxic CD8 clonotypes in ibrutinib-treated CLL (dated by TCRdb to the early 2020s). For the wider study: The cohort had about ten relapsed/refractory and approximately 15 treatment-naive patients; 17 were IGHV unmutated. Response samples were taken after a median of 12 months on treatment, ranging from about 6 to 40 months. Samples averaged approximately 240,000 productive templates and just under 95,000 productive rearrangements. Responses were partial in approximately 24 patients and complete in 2; after median approximately 67 months follow-up, some 15 stayed in remission and some twelve progressed. Of the approximately 87 people in the trial, around 24 had longitudinal samples available. Cryopreserved peripheral blood mononuclear cells were obtained prior to treatment, at the time of response, and at either disease progression or sustained remission. The paper's findings and limits, for the study overall: Public clonotypes were found to be uncommon and were observed to contract or remain stable during treatment; the increase in clonality was shown to reflect expansion of private clonotypes at ibrutinib response. Baseline clonality was found to be higher than that of age-matched healthy donors and was strongly correlated with circulating CD8+ T-cell counts. An increase in clonality was observed at ibrutinib response, with clonality remaining stable during sustained remission and falling back toward baseline at progression. Lymph node repertoires were not examined, and the timing of sampling was not matched between patients in sustained remission and those whose disease progressed.

Relative to germline, V is 2 bases shorter and J is 5 bases shorter, with 7 bases between their ends. The CDR3 measures 14 amino acids from cysteine to phenylalanine. Only the CDR3 region is kept as DNA, spanning 42 bases read in frame from base 1. CDR1 and CDR2, looked up from the germline V gene, are SGHTA and FQGTGA. On a MiSeq, deep resolution sequencing aimed for a depth between 1 in 1 million and 1 in 200,000 T cells, with each clonotype covered 10x on average. The immunoSEQ hsTCRB Kit was used to generate the TCR beta libraries. As for the original processing: Data were analyzed with ImmunoSEQ Data Assistant and ImmunoSEQ Analyzer, with V, D and J genes assigned per IMGT definitions. Clonality, which ranges from 0 to 1, was calculated by subtracting the normalized Shannon entropy of productive rearrangement frequencies from one. Only overrepresented clonotypes making up at least 0.05% of the repertoire of each patient were included in the public clonotype analysis. Approximately 12 age-matched healthy donor repertoires from immuneACCESS were used as controls for clonality. TCRdb limited this immuneACCESS table to in-frame rearrangements with V and J called. A share of clones is missing; checked studies link under half to unresolved V genes, and the rest is unexplained. The V and J calls and clone size are taken from that table; D and trimming were inferred from the DNA. This sample has approximately 6,000 clones in its table, and nearly 70% of those were observed once. Clones ranked in the top ten supply about 41% of the sample.

For TCR beta library preparation, 1.5 to 2 micrograms of genomic DNA was extracted from cryopreserved PBMCs. Longitudinal blood samples from CLL patients receiving ibrutinib monotherapy were subjected to high-throughput TCR beta sequencing. The patients took part in an open-label, single-center phase 2 trial of ibrutinib monotherapy. This clone was seen only a few times. What this receptor recognizes is not known. The record has no base qualities; no much larger clone is one base away. The sequences come from PBMCs, collected before ibrutinib treatment. The source is a human donor with chronic lymphocytic leukemia. This sequence uses TRBV7-3 and TRBJ1-6, with no confidently assigned D gene. The CDR3 protein is CASSLEGNNSPLHF. The DNA reads TGTGCCAGCAGCTTAGAGGGAAATAATTCACCCCTCCACTTT.